This T cell receptor beta chain was captured in a study of patients and donors after allogeneic stem cell transplantation. A single record per CDR3 protein comes from TCRdb applying MiXCR to the RT-PCR reads. The data contain around 200,000 distinct CDR3 sequences, around 40% of them seen just once; the ten biggest clones take up 9.5% to 13%. V gave up 8 bases and J gave up 0 bases, with 11 bases separating them. The length of the CDR3 is 14 residues. Germline CDR1 reads MGHDK; CDR2 reads SYGVNS. The sample consisted of blood, either unsorted or a sorted T cell fraction (not recorded which). The sequence was obtained from a human donor who was either an allogeneic HSCT recipient or a stem cell or donor lymphocyte infusion donor (not recorded which). It is not recorded whose cells these are; they may come from a transplant donor. This chain joins TRBV25-1 and TRBJ2-4; unclear D gene. The CDR3 DNA is TGTGCCAGCCCGACGGTTCGAGCCAAAAACATTCAGTACTTC. This codes for CASPTVRAKNIQYF.